A single T cell receptor (beta chain) is shown here with its context. Its target is not known. Russia was home to the donors, healthy Caucasian individuals aged about 6 to 100. The use of a sample-barcoded 5' primer and a J-beta primer mix characterized a second PCR of 7 to 11 cycles. Each cDNA molecule was tagged by a template-switch adaptor with 12 random nucleotides. TCRdb analysed the 5' RACE reads with MiXCR anew, one entry per CDR3 protein. The sample lists 1.5 million to 2 million distinct CDR3 sequences, roughly 27% seen once, with 6.5% to 8.5% in the top ten. These data belong to a study of blood T cells in healthy people across ages. This CDR3 region has 14 residues. The V and J ends lost 4 bases and 3 bases, in that order; junction bases with no gene match: 5. Germline CDR1 and CDR2: LNHDA and SQIVND (reference sequence). Findings and limits, study-wide: Age showed a roughly linear inverse relationship with TCR beta diversity per million T cells. Lack of knowledge of donor CMV status possibly confounded expanded clonotype changes.

The chain links TRBV19 to TRBJ1-1; 7 nucleotides align to TRBD1. The material sequenced was blood. This clonotype was obtained from a woman younger than 45 in good health. The CDR3 coding sequence is TGTGCCAGTAGTACCCGGACAGGATACACTGAAGCTTTCTTT. It specifies CASSTRTGYTEAFF.